This T cell receptor (beta chain) was sequenced during a study of spatial heterogeneity in lung cancer. Unique molecular identifiers, one per molecule, were present on every TCR cDNA molecule. One entry per CDR3 protein, called by TCRdb with MiXCR from the 5' RACE reads. The table lists 48,000 or so distinct CDR3 sequences, about 5.8% of them singletons, with around 10% in the top ten. This clonotype has ten or more counts. Time point in this sample: sample taken at primary tumor resection. The input material, whole RNA from tumor, nontumor lung or frozen PBMC, was sequenced unsorted. Germline V gene sequence: CDR1 SGHRS, CDR2 YFSETQ. The CDR3 consists of 19 residues. J gave up 1 base and V 2 bases, and 9 bases lay outside the gene matches.

This TCR was sampled from a male donor with early-stage non-small cell lung cancer. The source was PBMCs, collected at surgery. J is TRBJ2-1 and V is TRBV5-1, with 13 bases matching TRBD2. CDR3 nucleotides: TGCGCCAGCAGCTTAGGACTAGCGGGAGCCCAAATATCCTACAATGAGCAGTTCTTC. Its translation: CASSLGLAGAQISYNEQFF.